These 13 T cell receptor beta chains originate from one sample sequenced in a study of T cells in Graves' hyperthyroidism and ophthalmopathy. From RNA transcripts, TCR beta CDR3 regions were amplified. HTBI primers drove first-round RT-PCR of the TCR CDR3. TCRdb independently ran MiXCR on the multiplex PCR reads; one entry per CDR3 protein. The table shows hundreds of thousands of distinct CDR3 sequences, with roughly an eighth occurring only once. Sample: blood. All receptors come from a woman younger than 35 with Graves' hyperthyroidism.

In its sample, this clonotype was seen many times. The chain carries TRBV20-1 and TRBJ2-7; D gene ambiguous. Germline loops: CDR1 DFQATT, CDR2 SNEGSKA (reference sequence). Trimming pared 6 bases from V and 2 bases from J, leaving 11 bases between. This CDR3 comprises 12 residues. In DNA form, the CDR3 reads TGCAGTGCCCAAGAGCCCCCCTACGAGCAGTACTTC. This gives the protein CSAQEPPYEQYF.

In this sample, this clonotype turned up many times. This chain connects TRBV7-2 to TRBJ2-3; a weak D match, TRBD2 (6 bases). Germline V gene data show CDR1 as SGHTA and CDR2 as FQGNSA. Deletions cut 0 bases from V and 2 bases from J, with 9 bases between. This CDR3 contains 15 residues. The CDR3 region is CASSLAGGTTDTQYF. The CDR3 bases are TGTGCCAGCAGCTTAGCCGGCGGGACCACAGATACGCAGTATTTT.

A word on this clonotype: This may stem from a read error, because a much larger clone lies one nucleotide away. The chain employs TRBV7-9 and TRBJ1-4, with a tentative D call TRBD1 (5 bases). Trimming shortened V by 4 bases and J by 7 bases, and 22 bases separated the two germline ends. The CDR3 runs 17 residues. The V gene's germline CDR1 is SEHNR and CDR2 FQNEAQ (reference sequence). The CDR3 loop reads CASSSTLTEGDVEKLFF. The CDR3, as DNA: TGTGCCAGCAGCTCCACCTTAACAGAAGGGGATGTTGAAAAACTGTTTTTT.

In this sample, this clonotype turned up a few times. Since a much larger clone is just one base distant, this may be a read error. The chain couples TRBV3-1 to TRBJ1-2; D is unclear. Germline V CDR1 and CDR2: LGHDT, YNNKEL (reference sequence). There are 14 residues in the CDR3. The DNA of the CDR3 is TGTGCCAGCAGCCAAGCGACCGTCTCAGGTGGCTACGCCTTC. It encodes CASSQATVSGGYAF.

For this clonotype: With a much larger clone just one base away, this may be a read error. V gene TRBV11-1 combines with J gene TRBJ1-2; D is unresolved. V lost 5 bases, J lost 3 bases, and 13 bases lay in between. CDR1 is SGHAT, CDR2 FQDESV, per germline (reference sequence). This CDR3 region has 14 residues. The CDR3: CASSARETDYGYTF. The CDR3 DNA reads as TGTGCCAGCAGCGCGCGAGAAACTGACTATGGCTACACCTTC.

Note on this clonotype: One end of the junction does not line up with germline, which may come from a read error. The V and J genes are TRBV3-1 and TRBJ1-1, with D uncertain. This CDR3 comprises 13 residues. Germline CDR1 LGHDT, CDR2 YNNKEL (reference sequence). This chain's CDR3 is CAGSRDAVTEAFF. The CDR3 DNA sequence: TGTGCCGGCAGCCGCGATGCTGTGACTGAAGCTTTCTTC.

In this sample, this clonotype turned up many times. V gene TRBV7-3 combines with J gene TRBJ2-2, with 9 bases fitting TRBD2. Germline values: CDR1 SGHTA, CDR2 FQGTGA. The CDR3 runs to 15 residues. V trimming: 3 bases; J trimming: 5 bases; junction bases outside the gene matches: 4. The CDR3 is CASSFSSGVTGELFF. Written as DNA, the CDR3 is TGTGCCAGCAGCTTCTCTAGCGGGGTGACCGGGGAGCTGTTTTTT.

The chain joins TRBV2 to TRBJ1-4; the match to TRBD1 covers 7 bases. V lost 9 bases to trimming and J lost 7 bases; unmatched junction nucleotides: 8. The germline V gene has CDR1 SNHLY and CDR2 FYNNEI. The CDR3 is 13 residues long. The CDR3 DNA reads TGTGCCAGGAGACAGGGACGGGTTGAAAAACTGTTTTTT. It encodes CARRQGRVEKLFF. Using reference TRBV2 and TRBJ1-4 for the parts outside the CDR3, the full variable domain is EPEVTQTPSHQVTQMGQEVILRCVPISNHLYFYWYRQILGQKVEFLVSFYNNEISEKSEIFDDQFSVERPDGSNFTLKIRSTKLEDSAMYFCARRQGRVEKLFFGSGTQLSVL.

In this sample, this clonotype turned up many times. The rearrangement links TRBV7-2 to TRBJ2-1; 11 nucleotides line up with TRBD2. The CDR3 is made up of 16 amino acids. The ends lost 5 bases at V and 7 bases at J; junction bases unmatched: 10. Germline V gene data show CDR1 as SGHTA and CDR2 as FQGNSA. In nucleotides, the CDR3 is TGTGCCAGCAGCGCAACTGGGACTAGCGGTAATAATGAGCAGTTCTTC. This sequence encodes CASSATGTSGNNEQFF.

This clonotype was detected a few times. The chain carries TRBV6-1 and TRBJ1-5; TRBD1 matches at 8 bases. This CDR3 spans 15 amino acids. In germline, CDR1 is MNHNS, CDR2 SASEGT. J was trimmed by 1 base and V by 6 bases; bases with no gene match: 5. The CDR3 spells CASRDRQGSNQPQHF. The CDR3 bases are TGTGCCAGCAGGGACCGACAGGGGAGCAATCAGCCCCAGCATTTT.

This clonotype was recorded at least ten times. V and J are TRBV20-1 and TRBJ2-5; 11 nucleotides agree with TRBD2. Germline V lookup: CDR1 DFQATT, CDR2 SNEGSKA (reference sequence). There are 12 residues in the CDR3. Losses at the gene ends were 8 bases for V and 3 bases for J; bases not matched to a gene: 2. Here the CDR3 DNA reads TGCAGTTCGACTAGCGGGGAAGAGACCCAGTACTTC. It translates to CSSTSGEETQYF.

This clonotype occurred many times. In DNA, the CDR3 is TGTGCCACCAGTGATTCGTTGGCTAGCGGGGGGAAGGATACGCAGTATTTT. It yields the protein CATSDSLASGGKDTQYF. The chain is built from TRBV24-1 and TRBJ2-3; TRBD2 agrees at 11 bases. Looked up from germline, CDR1 is KGHDR and CDR2 is SFDVKD. The CDR3 covers 17 residues. The V gene end was trimmed by 2 bases and the J gene end by 6 bases; junction bases not matched to a gene: 9.

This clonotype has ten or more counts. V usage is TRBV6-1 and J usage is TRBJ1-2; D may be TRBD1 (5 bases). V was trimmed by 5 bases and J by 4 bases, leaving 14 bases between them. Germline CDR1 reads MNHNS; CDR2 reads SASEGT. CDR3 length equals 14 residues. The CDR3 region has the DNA TGTGCCAGCAGTCCCGGGACGGGTACCTATGGCTACACCTTC. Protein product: CASSPGTGTYGYTF.